The present TCR beta chain was sequenced within a study of regulatory and conventional T cells in RAG deficiency. On this clone itself: What it recognizes is unknown.

Study conclusions and caveats: Patient subsets had shorter CDR3s; Omenn Treg-Tconv overlap exceeded 75%. Other subsets showed approximately 10-fold reductions, but Treg unique TCR beta sequences fell 95 to 100-fold in these patients. These Omenn syndrome Treg sorts may hold peripherally activated cells instead. Control T-cell subsets had markedly higher Shannon entropy and lower Simpson indices than RAG-deficient patients.

Germline V CDR1 and CDR2: SGHVS, FQNEAQ. The CDR3 extends over 15 amino acids. The J segment lost 5 bases and the V segment lost 5 bases, leaving 5 bases of the junction unmatched. Repertoires were generated with immunoSEQ multiplex PCR, while TCRdb's copy carries only in-frame clones and drops some. This sample has over 7,500 clones, with 80% found just once. The data also belong to a second study, concerning regulatory T cells. That investigation notes: The PCR used 52 TRBV and 13 TRBJ primers.

The clonotype was recovered from a human donor in good health. The gene calls are TRBV7-8 and TRBJ2-7; 14 bases align to TRBD2. Sequenced material: CD8+ T cells sorted from blood. CDR3: CASSRLAGGSDEQYF. DNA of the CDR3: TGTGCCAGCAGCCGACTAGCGGGAGGGTCCGACGAGCAGTACTTC.